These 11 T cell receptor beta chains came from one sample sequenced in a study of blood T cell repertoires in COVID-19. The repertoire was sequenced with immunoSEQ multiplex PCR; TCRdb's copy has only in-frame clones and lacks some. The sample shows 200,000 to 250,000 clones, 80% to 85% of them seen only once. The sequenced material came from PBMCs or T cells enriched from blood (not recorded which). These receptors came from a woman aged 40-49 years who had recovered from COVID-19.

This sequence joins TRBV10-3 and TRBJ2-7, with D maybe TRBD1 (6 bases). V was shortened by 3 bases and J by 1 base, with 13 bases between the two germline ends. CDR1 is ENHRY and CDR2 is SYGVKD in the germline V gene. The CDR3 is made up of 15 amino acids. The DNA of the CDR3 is TGTGCCATCAGTGAAGGGTTGGGGGCATCCTACGAGCAGTACTTC. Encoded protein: CAISEGLGASYEQYF.

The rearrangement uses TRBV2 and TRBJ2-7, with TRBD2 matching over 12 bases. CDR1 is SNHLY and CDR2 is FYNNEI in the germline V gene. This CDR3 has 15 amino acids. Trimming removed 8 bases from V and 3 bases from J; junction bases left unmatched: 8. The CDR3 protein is CASGLLAGGLYEQYF. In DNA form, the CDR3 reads TGTGCCAGCGGATTACTAGCGGGAGGTCTCTACGAGCAGTACTTC. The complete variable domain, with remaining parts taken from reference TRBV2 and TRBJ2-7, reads EPEVTQTPSHQVTQMGQEVILRCVPISNHLYFYWYRQILGQKVEFLVSFYNNEISEKSEIFDDQFSVERPDGSNFTLKIRSTKLEDSAMYFCASGLLAGGLYEQYFGPGTRLTVT.

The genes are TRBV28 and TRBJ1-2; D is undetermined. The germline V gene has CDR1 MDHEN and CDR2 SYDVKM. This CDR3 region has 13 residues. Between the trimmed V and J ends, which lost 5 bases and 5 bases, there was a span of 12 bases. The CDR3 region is CASSGRTEYGYTF. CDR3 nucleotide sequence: TGTGCCAGCAGTGGCCGGACTGAGTATGGCTACACCTTC.

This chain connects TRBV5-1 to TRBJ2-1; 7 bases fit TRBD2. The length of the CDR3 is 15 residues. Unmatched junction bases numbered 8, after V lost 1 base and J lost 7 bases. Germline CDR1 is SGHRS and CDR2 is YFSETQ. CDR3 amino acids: CASSLFGAGANEQFF. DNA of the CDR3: TGCGCCAGCAGCTTGTTTGGGGCGGGAGCTAATGAGCAGTTCTTC.

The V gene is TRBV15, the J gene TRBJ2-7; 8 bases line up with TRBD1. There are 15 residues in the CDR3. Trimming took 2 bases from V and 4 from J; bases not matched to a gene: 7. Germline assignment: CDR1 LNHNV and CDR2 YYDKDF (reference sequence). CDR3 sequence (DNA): TGTGCCACCAGCAGACCGGACAGGGACCGGTACGAGCAGTACTTC. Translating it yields CATSRPDRDRYEQYF.

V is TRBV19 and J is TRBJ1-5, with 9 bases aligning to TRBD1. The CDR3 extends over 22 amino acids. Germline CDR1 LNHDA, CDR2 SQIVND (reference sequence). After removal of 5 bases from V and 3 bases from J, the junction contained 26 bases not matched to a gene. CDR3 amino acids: CASSPGQGDPSWIISSNQPQHF. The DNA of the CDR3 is TGTGCCAGTAGTCCGGGACAGGGAGATCCCTCTTGGATTATATCCTCCAATCAGCCCCAGCATTTT.

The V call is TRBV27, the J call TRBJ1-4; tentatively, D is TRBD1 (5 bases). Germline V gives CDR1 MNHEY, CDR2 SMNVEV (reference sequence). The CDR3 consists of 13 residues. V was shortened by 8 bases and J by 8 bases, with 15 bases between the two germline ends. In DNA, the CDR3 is TGTGCCAGCGGAGACAGTTTAAGCGAAAAACTGTTTTTT. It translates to CASGDSLSEKLFF. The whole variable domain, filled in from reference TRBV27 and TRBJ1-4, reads EAQVTQNPRYLITVTGKKLTVTCSQNMNHEYMSWYRQDPGLGLRQIYYSMNVEVTDKGDVPEGYKVSRKEKRNFPLILESPSPNQTSLYFCASGDSLSEKLFFGSGTQLSVL.

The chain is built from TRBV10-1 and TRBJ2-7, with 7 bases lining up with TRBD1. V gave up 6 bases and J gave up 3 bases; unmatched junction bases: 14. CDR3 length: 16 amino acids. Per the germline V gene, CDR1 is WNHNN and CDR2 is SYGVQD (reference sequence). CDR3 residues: CASSLSRDRRFYEQYF. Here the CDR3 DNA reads TGCGCCAGCAGCCTAAGCCGGGACAGAAGATTCTACGAGCAGTACTTC.

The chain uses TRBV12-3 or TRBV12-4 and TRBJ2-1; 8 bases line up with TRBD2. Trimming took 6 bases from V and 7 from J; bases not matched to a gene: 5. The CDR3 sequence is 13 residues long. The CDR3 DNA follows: TGTGCCAGCAGGGGGACGGGGGGGAATGAGCAGTTCTTC. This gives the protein CASRGTGGNEQFF.

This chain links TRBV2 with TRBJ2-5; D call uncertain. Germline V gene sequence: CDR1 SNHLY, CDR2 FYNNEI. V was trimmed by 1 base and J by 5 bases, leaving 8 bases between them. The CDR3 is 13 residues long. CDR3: CASSEGSAETQYF. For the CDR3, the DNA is TGTGCCAGCAGTGAAGGCAGCGCGGAGACCCAGTACTTC.

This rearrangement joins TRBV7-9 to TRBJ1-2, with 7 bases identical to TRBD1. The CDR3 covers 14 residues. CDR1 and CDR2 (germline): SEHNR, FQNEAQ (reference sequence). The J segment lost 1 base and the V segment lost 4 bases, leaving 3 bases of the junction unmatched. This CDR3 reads CASSSRQGNYGYTF. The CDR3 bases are TGTGCCAGCAGCTCCCGACAGGGTAACTATGGCTACACCTTC. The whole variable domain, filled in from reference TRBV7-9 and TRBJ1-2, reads DTGVSQNPRHKITKRGQNVTFRCDPISEHNRLYWYRQTLGQGPEFLTYFQNEAQLEKSRLLSDRFSAERPKGSFSTLEIQRTEQGDSAMYLCASSSRQGNYGYTFGSGTRLTVV.